A selection of T cell receptor beta chains follows, all from one sample in a study of human T cells and chemical hapten exposure. Via MiXCR, TCRdb re-called the RACE reads, giving one row per CDR3 protein. The sample yields about 81,000 distinct CDR3 sequences, roughly 7.6% seen once. Material: whole blood, obtained in connection with sensitization to the hapten diphenylcyclopropenone (DPC). The receptors here all came from a woman aged 25 to 39 with alopecia areata. Some clones in this sample may be carry-over from other donors' samples. CDR3s include the opening cysteine and the closing phenylalanine or tryptophan. The D gene is left open where the match is weak. Expanded clones get a size class; other rows say once, few or many, or leave the size out.

>TRBD1|TRBV5-1|few|TRBJ1-1
CASSSTGTGGPREAFF
TGCGCCAGCAGTTCGACCGGGACAGGGGGCCCTAGGGAAGCTTTCTTT
>NA|TRBV27|many|TRBJ2-7
CASTRYMNQGYEQYF
TGTGCCAGCACAAGGTACATGAATCAGGGCTACGAGCAGTACTTC
>TRBD1|TRBV7-2|many|TRBJ1-1
CASSLAMTGAEAFF
TGTGCCAGCAGCTTAGCGATGACAGGGGCTGAAGCTTTCTTT
>TRBD1|TRBV6-2/TRBV6-3|many|TRBJ2-7
CASSPGTGPYEQYF
TGTGCCAGCTCGCCCGGGACAGGCCCCTACGAGCAGTACTTC
>NA|TRBV10-3|few|TRBJ1-2
CAISEPSSTVPNYGYTF
TGTGCCATCAGTGAGCCCTCATCGACCGTCCCAAACTATGGCTACACCTTC
>TRBD2|TRBV7-6|few|TRBJ2-2
CASSLDSMAGRDLNTGELFF
TGTGCCAGCAGCTTAGACTCTATGGCGGGGAGGGACCTTAACACCGGGGAGCTGTTTTTT
>NA|TRBV5-1|few|TRBJ1-1
CASSLLDGNTEAFF
TGCGCCAGCAGCTTGTTGGACGGGAACACTGAAGCTTTCTTT
>TRBD1|TRBV3-1|many|TRBJ1-2
CASSPDRVSYGYTF
TGTGCCAGCAGCCCAGACAGGGTGAGCTATGGCTACACCTTC
>TRBD1|TRBV12-3/TRBV12-4|many|TRBJ2-3
CASSGTATDTQYF
TGTGCCAGCAGTGGGACAGCCACAGATACGCAGTATTTT
>NA|TRBV20-1|few|TRBJ2-7
CSAAPTGTPYGEQYF
TGCAGCGCGGCCCCCACGGGGACTCCTTATGGGGAGCAGTACTTC
>NA|TRBV6-5|many|TRBJ2-1
CASRRGSNNEQFF
TGTGCCAGCAGGCGAGGATCAAACAATGAGCAGTTCTTC
>NA|TRBV20-1|few|TRBJ1-6
CSARAPDSPLHF
TGCAGTGCTAGAGCCCCCGATTCACCCCTCCACTTT
>NA|TRBV29-1|NA|TRBJ2-3
CSVALYREADTQYF
TGCAGCGTTGCCTTATACAGGGAAGCAGATACGCAGTATTTT
>NA|TRBV12-3/TRBV12-4|many|TRBJ2-6
CASSFKASGANVLTF
TGTGCCAGCAGTTTTAAGGCATCTGGGGCCAACGTCCTGACTTTC
>NA|TRBV12-3/TRBV12-4|NA|TRBJ1-4
CASSLLSYPVGEKLFF
TGTGCCAGCAGTTTATTGTCCTACCCGGTCGGTGAAAAACTGTTTTTT
>NA|TRBV20-1|few|TRBJ2-1
CSARDGGRYNEQFF
TGCAGTGCTAGAGATGGGGGACGCTACAATGAGCAGTTCTTC
>NA|TRBV30|few|TRBJ1-1
CAWGDISITEAFF
TGTGCCTGGGGGGACATTTCTATCACTGAAGCTTTCTTT
>TRBD2|TRBV5-1|many|TRBJ2-3
CASSLGASGRTDTQYF
TGCGCCAGCAGCTTGGGGGCTAGCGGCCGCACAGATACGCAGTATTTT
>TRBD1|TRBV5-1|few|TRBJ2-3
CASSSTGGGTDTQYF
TGCGCCAGCAGCTCGACAGGGGGCGGCACAGATACGCAGTATTTT
>NA|TRBV11-2|many|TRBJ2-3
CASSLSQITDTQYF
TGTGCCAGCAGCTTATCCCAGATCACAGATACGCAGTATTTT
>NA|TRBV18|many|TRBJ2-5
CASSPPVPTSRETQYF
TGTGCCAGCTCACCACCGGTTCCGACTAGTCGAGAGACCCAGTACTTC
>NA|TRBV30|NA|TRBJ2-3
CAWSVNPSSTDTQYF
TGTGCCTGGAGTGTAAATCCTTCCAGCACAGATACGCAGTATTTT
>TRBD1|TRBV7-2|few|TRBJ2-3
CASSTRQGTDTQYF
TGTGCCAGCAGCACCCGACAGGGGACAGATACGCAGTATTTT
>TRBD2|TRBV10-3|NA|TRBJ2-3
CAISESWTSGGGTDTQYF
TGTGCCATCAGTGAGTCGTGGACTAGCGGGGGTGGCACAGATACGCAGTATTTT
>NA|TRBV6-5|many|TRBJ2-7
CASSYRGRGGEQYF
TGTGCCAGCAGTTACCGGGGCAGGGGCGGTGAGCAGTACTTC
>TRBD1|TRBV5-1|many|TRBJ2-1
CASSPGWTGVYNEQFF
TGCGCCAGCAGCCCCGGATGGACAGGGGTATACAATGAGCAGTTCTTC
>TRBD1|TRBV16|few|TRBJ1-6
CASSQPGQYNSPLHF
TGTGCCAGCAGCCAACCGGGACAGTATAATTCACCCCTCCACTTT
>NA|TRBV5-1|many|TRBJ2-2
CASKMDSANTGELFF
TGCGCCAGCAAGATGGACAGCGCGAACACCGGGGAGCTGTTTTTT
>NA|TRBV6-5|many|TRBJ2-7
CASSRGQQGPYEQYF
TGTGCCAGCAGCCGAGGACAGCAGGGCCCGTACGAGCAGTACTTC
>TRBD1|TRBV5-4|NA|TRBJ1-5
CASSLGGSGNQPQHF
TGTGCCAGCAGCTTAGGGGGCTCGGGCAATCAGCCCCAGCATTTT
>NA|TRBV4-1|many|TRBJ1-5
CASSQETGGGVQPQHF
TGCGCCAGCAGCCAAGAAACCGGGGGAGGGGTTCAGCCCCAGCATTTT
>TRBD1|TRBV18|few|TRBJ2-2
CASSPDRVSTGELFF
TGTGCCAGCTCACCAGACAGGGTATCCACCGGGGAGCTGTTTTTT
>NA|TRBV5-1|NA|TRBJ1-5
CASSLGPPGGNQPQHF
TGCGCCAGCAGCTTGGGACCGCCTGGAGGCAATCAGCCCCAGCATTTT
>NA|TRBV13|NA|TRBJ1-1
CASSPHRQINTEAFF
TGTGCCAGCAGCCCTCATAGACAGATCAACACTGAAGCTTTCTTT
>TRBD1|TRBV5-1|many|TRBJ1-2
CASSETTGYSAYGYTF
TGCGCCAGCAGCGAAACGACAGGGTATTCGGCCTATGGCTACACCTTC
>NA|TRBV6-6|once|TRBJ1-1
CASRQTNTEAFF
TGTGCCAGCAGACAGACCAACACTGAAGCTTTCTTT
>NA|TRBV5-1|NA|TRBJ2-3
CASSLVESTDTQYF
TGCGCCAGCAGCTTGGTCGAGAGCACAGATACGCAGTATTTT
>TRBD1|TRBV7-2|NA|TRBJ1-2
CASSLDGTGYYGYTF
TGTGCCAGCAGCTTAGACGGGACAGGGTACTATGGCTACACCTTC
>TRBD1|TRBV10-3|few|TRBJ1-1
CAISRQGRDTEAFF
TGTGCCATCAGCCGACAGGGGCGGGACACTGAAGCTTTCTTT
>NA|TRBV6-5|many|TRBJ2-3
CASSYSGGADTQYF
TGTGCCAGCAGTTACTCTGGGGGCGCAGATACGCAGTATTTT
>NA|TRBV6-2/TRBV6-3|NA|TRBJ1-1
CASSSWQDTEAFF
TGTGCCAGCAGTTCCTGGCAGGACACTGAAGCTTTCTTT
>NA|TRBV29-1|many|TRBJ1-4
CSVEGSGNEKLFF
TGCAGCGTTGAGGGGTCAGGGAATGAAAAACTGTTTTTT
>TRBD2|TRBV20-1|few|TRBJ2-3
CSARDPGTSGTDTQYF
TGCAGTGCTAGAGATCCGGGGACTAGCGGGACAGATACGCAGTATTTT
>NA|TRBV3-1|many|TRBJ2-5
CASSQQLTQETQYF
TGTGCCAGCAGCCAACAATTAACTCAAGAGACCCAGTACTTC
>TRBD2|TRBV20-1|few|TRBJ2-3
CSAANGTRRTDTQYF
TGCAGTGCCGCAAACGGGACTAGACGCACAGATACGCAGTATTTT
>TRBD2|TRBV18|many|TRBJ2-2
CASSPLTSGNTGELFF
TGTGCCAGCTCACCTTTGACTAGCGGGAACACCGGGGAGCTGTTTTTT
>TRBD2|TRBV18|few|TRBJ2-3
CASSPRLAGSDTQYF
TGTGCCAGCTCACCACGACTAGCGGGGTCAGATACGCAGTATTTT
>NA|TRBV6-5|NA|TRBJ2-3
CASRTSTDTQYF
TGTGCCAGCCGGACTAGCACAGATACGCAGTATTTT
>TRBD2|TRBV5-4|NA|TRBJ2-3
CASSPGGQDTQYF
TGTGCCAGCAGCCCGGGGGGGCAAGATACGCAGTATTTT
>NA|TRBV2|NA|TRBJ2-3
CASSFYSTDTQYF
TGTGCCAGCAGTTTTTACTCCACAGATACGCAGTATTTT
>NA|TRBV10-1|many|TRBJ2-2
CASTEGNTGELFF
TGCGCCAGCACGGAGGGGAACACCGGGGAGCTGTTTTTT
>NA|TRBV2|NA|TRBJ1-1
CASIDGGQLNTEAFF
TGTGCCAGCATCGACGGCGGGCAGTTGAACACTGAAGCTTTCTTT
>NA|TRBV11-1|many|TRBJ2-2
CASSWTVLGELFF
TGTGCCAGCAGCTGGACAGTCCTAGGGGAGCTGTTTTTT
>NA|TRBV5-1|few|TRBJ1-2
CASSLTGPNYGYTF
TGCGCCAGCAGCTTAACAGGACCTAACTATGGCTACACCTTC